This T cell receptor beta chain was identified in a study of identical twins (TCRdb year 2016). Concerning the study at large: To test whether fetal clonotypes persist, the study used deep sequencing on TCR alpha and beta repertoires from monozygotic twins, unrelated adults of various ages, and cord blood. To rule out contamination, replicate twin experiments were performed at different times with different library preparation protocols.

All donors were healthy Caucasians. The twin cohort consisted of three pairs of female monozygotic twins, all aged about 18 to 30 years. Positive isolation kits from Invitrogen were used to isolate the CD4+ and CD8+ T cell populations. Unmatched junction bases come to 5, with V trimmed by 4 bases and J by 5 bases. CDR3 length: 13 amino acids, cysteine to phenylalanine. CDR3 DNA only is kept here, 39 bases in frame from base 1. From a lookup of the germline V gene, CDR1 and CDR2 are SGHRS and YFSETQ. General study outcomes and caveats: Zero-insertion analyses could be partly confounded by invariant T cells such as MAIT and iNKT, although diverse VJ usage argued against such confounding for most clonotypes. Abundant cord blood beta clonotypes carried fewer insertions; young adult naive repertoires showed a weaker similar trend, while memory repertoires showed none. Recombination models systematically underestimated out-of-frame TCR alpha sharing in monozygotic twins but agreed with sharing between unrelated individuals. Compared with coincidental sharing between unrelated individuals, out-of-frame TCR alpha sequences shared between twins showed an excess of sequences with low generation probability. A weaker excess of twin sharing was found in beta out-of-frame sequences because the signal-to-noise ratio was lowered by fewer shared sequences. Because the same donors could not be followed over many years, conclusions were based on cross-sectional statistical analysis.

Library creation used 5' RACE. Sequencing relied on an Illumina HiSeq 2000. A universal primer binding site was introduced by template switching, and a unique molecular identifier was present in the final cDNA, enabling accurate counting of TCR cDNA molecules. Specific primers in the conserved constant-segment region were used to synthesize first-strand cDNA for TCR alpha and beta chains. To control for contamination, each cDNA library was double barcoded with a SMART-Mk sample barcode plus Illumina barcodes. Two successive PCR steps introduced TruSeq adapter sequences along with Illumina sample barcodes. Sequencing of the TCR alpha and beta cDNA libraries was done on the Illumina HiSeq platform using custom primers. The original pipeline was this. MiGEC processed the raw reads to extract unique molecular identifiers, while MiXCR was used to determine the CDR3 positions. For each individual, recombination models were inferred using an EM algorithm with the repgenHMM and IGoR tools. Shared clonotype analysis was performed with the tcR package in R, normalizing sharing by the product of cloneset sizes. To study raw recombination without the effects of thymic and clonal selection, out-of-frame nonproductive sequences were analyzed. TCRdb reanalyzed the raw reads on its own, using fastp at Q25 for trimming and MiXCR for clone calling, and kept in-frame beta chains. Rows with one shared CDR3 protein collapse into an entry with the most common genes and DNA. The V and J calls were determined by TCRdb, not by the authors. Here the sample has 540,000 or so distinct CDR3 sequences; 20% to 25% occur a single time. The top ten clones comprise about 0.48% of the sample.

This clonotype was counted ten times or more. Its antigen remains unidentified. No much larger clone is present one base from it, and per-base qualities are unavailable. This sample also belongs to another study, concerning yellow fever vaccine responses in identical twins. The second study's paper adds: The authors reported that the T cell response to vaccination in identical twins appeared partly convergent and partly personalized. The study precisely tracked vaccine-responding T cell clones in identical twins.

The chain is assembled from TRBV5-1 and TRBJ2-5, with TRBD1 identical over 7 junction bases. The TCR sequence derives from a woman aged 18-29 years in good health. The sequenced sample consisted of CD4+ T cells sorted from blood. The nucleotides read TGCGCCAGCAGCCTGACAGGGTGGGAGACCCAGTACTTC. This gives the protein CASSLTGWETQYF. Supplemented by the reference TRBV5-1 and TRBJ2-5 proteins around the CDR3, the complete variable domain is KAGVTQTPRYLIKTRGQQVTLSCSPISGHRSVSWYQQTPGQGLQFLFEYFSETQRNKGNFPGRFSGRQFSNSRSEMNVSTLELGDSALYLCASSLTGWETQYFGPGTRLLVL.